These T cell receptor beta chains were read from a single sample in a study of cytomegalovirus exposure and HLA in healthy donors. Data came from immunoSEQ multiplex PCR; TCRdb stores just in-frame clones and leaves some out. The sample carries 150,000 to 200,000 clones, roughly 80% recorded once. Sequencing used PBMCs. All receptors derive from a man aged 18 to 35 in good health and CMV-seropositive. CDR3s include the opening cysteine and the closing phenylalanine or tryptophan. The order of the fields is CDR3 protein, V gene, J gene.

CDR3: CASSEGRTYSGNTIYF
V: TRBV25-1
J: TRBJ1-3

CDR3: CASSDDEGEAGHQETQYF
V: TRBV10-1
J: TRBJ2-5

CDR3: CASFGLNTGELFF
V: TRBV2
J: TRBJ2-2

CDR3: CASSPRDRVLGELFF
V: TRBV4-2
J: TRBJ2-2

CDR3: CASSVEAGGRYEQYF
V: TRBV19
J: TRBJ2-7

CDR3: CASSWKGLLADYTGELFF
V: TRBV7-2
J: TRBJ2-2

CDR3: CASSSQGWYQETQYF
V: TRBV27
J: TRBJ2-5

CDR3: CASSPGGVQGMDTEAFF
V: TRBV28
J: TRBJ1-1

CDR3: CSVERIPTEAFF
V: TRBV29-1
J: TRBJ1-1

CDR3: CASSQNFLAGNTIYF
V: TRBV28
J: TRBJ1-3

CDR3: CASSRGGAQETQYF
V: TRBV28
J: TRBJ2-5

CDR3: CASSRAGVNPGELFF
V: TRBV4-1
J: TRBJ2-2

CDR3: CASSFRTGTYEQYF
V: TRBV27
J: TRBJ2-7

CDR3: CASSPSGGGRRSDTQYF
V: TRBV5-1
J: TRBJ2-3

CDR3: CASSFGGSAMGETQYF
V: TRBV28
J: TRBJ2-5

CDR3: CASRLAGGPGYEQYF
V: TRBV2
J: TRBJ2-7

CDR3: CASSDPRKIDTQYF
V: TRBV10-2
J: TRBJ2-3

CDR3: CSVLGLAGGFSYNEQFF
V: TRBV29-1
J: TRBJ2-1

CDR3: CASSRGLAGTSTDTQYF
V: TRBV7-9
J: TRBJ2-3

CDR3: CASSGYKNTEAFF
V: TRBV6-6
J: TRBJ1-1

CDR3: CASSGTGEVLSNQPQHF
V: TRBV6-1
J: TRBJ1-5

CDR3: CASRRGITEAFF
V: TRBV19
J: TRBJ1-1

CDR3: CASSFPVTYSNQPQHF
V: TRBV28
J: TRBJ1-5

CDR3: CASRRTEVYGYTF
V: TRBV5-1
J: TRBJ1-2

CDR3: CASSSNSGRAFQFF
V: TRBV7-9
J: TRBJ2-1

CDR3: CASSADRSNTEAFF
V: TRBV5-8
J: TRBJ1-1

CDR3: CASSLAVRIGGQFF
V: TRBV7-9
J: TRBJ2-1

CDR3: CASTTLEYATTNTGELFF
V: TRBV11-2
J: TRBJ2-2

CDR3: CASSGGTSGTDTQYF
V: TRBV9
J: TRBJ2-3

CDR3: CAWSPSNQPQHF
V: TRBV30
J: TRBJ1-5

CDR3: CSARDNNQPQHF
V: TRBV29-1
J: TRBJ1-5

CDR3: CASSLARQGASGANVLTF
V: TRBV5-1
J: TRBJ2-6

CDR3: CASSVATTRRGNEQFF
V: TRBV9
J: TRBJ2-1

CDR3: CASSATGLDGEKLFF
V: TRBV7-2
J: TRBJ1-4